This TCR beta chain comes out of a study of CD8+CD57+ T cells in acquired aplastic anemia. Findings and limits, study-wide: Significant differences in CD8+ Simpson's diversity were not observed between patients and controls.

On this clonotype: Antigen: not known.

Only patients with CD8+CD57+ cell expansion on flow cytometry were chosen for sequencing. In all patients, the disease was severe acquired aplastic anemia. Germline V CDR1 and CDR2: LNHDA, SQIVND (reference sequence). The CDR3 extends over 14 amino acids. Trimming removed 8 bases from V and 5 bases from J, with 18 bases in between. Researchers used genomic DNA as the template to profile TCR beta VDJ and CDR3. In TCRdb, the reads were re-called with MiXCR into one record per CDR3 protein. Here the sample spans some 200,000 distinct CDR3 sequences, approximately 48% being singletons. The chain joins TRBV19 to TRBJ2-5; D might be TRBD2 (6 bases). The receptor was derived from a human donor with aplastic anemia. What was sequenced was sorted CD4+, CD8+, or CD8+CD57+ T cells (not recorded which) from PBMCs. In DNA, the CDR3 is TGTGCCAGTGGCCTGGAGGGTAGGTTCGAGACCCAGTACTTC. As protein: CASGLEGRFETQYF.